Presented here are 24 T cell receptor beta chains from one specimen sequenced in a study of CD8 T cells in Susac syndrome. Reverse transcription of 0.5 to 1 ug RNA was performed with random hexamers. TCRdb reprocessed the immunoSEQ multiplex PCR reads via MiXCR and lists one record per CDR3 protein. Of about 140,000 distinct CDR3 sequences in the sample, roughly 95% were seen once. The sequenced material came from CD4+ T cells from PBMCs. The receptors derive from a human donor with Susac syndrome.

CDR3 nucleotide sequence: TGTGCCAGCACTAACCAGGCCAACTCCTACGAGCAGTACTTC. It is translated as CASTNQANSYEQYF. This chain joins TRBV12-3 or TRBV12-4 and TRBJ2-7; D ambiguous. The CDR3 is made up of 14 amino acids. Trimming removed 7 bases at V and 0 bases at J, with 13 bases between.

The CDR3 DNA reads as TGCAGCGTTGTTTACACTGAAGCTTTCTTT. It encodes CSVVYTEAFF. The V gene is TRBV29-1, the J gene TRBJ1-1; no reliable D call. Germline CDR1 and CDR2: SQVTM and ANQGSEA. With 4 bases removed from V and 3 bases from J, the gap between germline ends came to 3 bases. The CDR3 has 10 amino acids.

The rearrangement joins TRBV2 to TRBJ1-1; maybe TRBD1 (5 bases). The CDR3 has 14 amino acids. Deletions cut 4 bases from V and 5 bases from J, with 14 bases between. Germline CDR1 is SNHLY and CDR2 is FYNNEI. The DNA of the CDR3 is TGTGCCAGCAGTGTGGAGGCCGGGGGGACTGAAGCTTTCTTT. Amino acid sequence: CASSVEAGGTEAFF.

Note on this clonotype: The junction departs from the called germline gene at one end, perhaps through a read error. J is TRBJ1-2 and V is TRBV5-1, with 7 positions matching TRBD1. The CDR3 runs 13 residues. From germline, CDR1 is SGHRS and CDR2 YFSETQ. CDR3 sequence reads: CASSPMGGTEPSF. CDR3 DNA: TGCGCCAGCAGCCCAATGGGGGGGACAGAGCCATCTTTC. Variable domain in full (rest from reference TRBV5-1 and TRBJ1-2): KAGVTQTPRYLIKTRGQQVTLSCSPISGHRSVSWYQQTPGQGLQFLFEYFSETQRNKGNFPGRFSGRQFSNSRSEMNVSTLELGDSALYLCASSPMGGTEPSFGSGTRLTVV.

This clonotype was seen once. The J gene is TRBJ1-5, the V gene TRBV7-3; 7 nucleotides match TRBD1. Trimming took 7 bases from V and 0 from J; bases not matched to a gene: 6. This CDR3 has 15 amino acids. Germline CDR1 and CDR2: SGHTA and FQGTGA. The CDR3 loop is CASTRDSFSNQPQHF. DNA for the CDR3: TGTGCCAGCACCCGGGACAGTTTTAGCAATCAGCCCCAGCATTTT.

V usage is TRBV5-1 and J usage is TRBJ2-7; TRBD2 might be the D (6 bases). Germline V gene lookup returns CDR1 SGHRS and CDR2 YFSETQ. The CDR3 is 13 amino acids. Trimming left V 4 bases short and J 2 bases short, with 10 bases between. The CDR3 DNA sequence: TGCGCCAGCAGCCCCGGGGGTACCTACGAGCAGTACTTC. Protein product: CASSPGGTYEQYF.

The chain couples TRBV20-1 to TRBJ2-3; 15 bases agree with TRBD2. The junction had 9 bases not matched to a gene; V was cut back by 6 bases and J by 2 bases. Germline V gene sequence: CDR1 DFQATT, CDR2 SNEGSKA (reference sequence). There are 17 residues in the CDR3. The CDR3 DNA reads as TGCAGTGCACAAGGACTAGCGGGAGGGCCCCCCACAGATACGCAGTATTTT. Its protein is CSAQGLAGGPPTDTQYF.

This sequence joins TRBV12-3 or TRBV12-4 and TRBJ2-1; no firm D call. The CDR3 sequence is 11 residues long. V lost 5 bases, J lost 8 bases, and 7 bases lay in between. DNA for the CDR3: TGTGCCAGCAGTCAGTCCCATGAGCAGTTCTTC. This codes for CASSQSHEQFF.

CDR3 DNA sequence: TGTGCCAGCAGCCAAGGGGCAGCCCGGAGGAACACCGGGGAGCTGTTTTTT. It codes for CASSQGAARRNTGELFF. The rearrangement uses TRBV3-1 and TRBJ2-2; no definite D call. The CDR3 covers 17 residues. The V gene's germline CDR1 is LGHDT and CDR2 YNNKEL (reference sequence). Trimming pared 1 base from V and 1 base from J, leaving 13 bases between.

The CDR3 DNA reads TGCAGTGCGCCAACTCTCCTACTAGCGGGGGTACCAGATACGCAGTATTTT. Translated, it gives CSAPTLLLAGVPDTQYF. V is TRBV20-1 and J is TRBJ2-3, with TRBD2 matching 11 bases. This CDR3 comprises 17 residues. V shed 6 bases and J 4 bases; nucleotides not matched to a gene: 15. Germline assignment: CDR1 DFQATT and CDR2 SNEGSKA (reference sequence).

The chain combines TRBV5-1 with TRBJ2-3, with TRBD1 matching over 8 bases. The CDR3 loop spans 15 amino acids. V gave up 1 base and J gave up 2 bases; unmatched junction bases: 3. From germline, CDR1 is SGHRS and CDR2 YFSETQ. CDR3 in amino acids: CASSLNRGDTDTQYF. CDR3 nucleotides: TGCGCCAGCAGCTTGAACAGGGGGGACACAGATACGCAGTATTTT.

This chain joins TRBV20-1 and TRBJ2-7, with 7 bases fitting TRBD1. The ends lost 2 bases at V and 3 bases at J; junction bases unmatched: 7. The CDR3 contains 14 residues. CDR1 is DFQATT, CDR2 SNEGSKA, per germline (reference sequence). CDR3 coding DNA: TGCAGTGCTAGACTGCAAGGGGGCTACTACGAGCAGTACTTC. The encoded protein is CSARLQGGYYEQYF.

This clonotype was seen a few times. The junction and the germline gene differ at one end; a read error may be behind it. The chain uses TRBV18 and TRBJ1-1; TRBD1 matches at 8 bases. There are 14 residues in the CDR3. Germline V gene sequence: CDR1 KGHSH, CDR2 LQKENI. This CDR3 reads CASSPQGENTEAFF. Written as DNA, the CDR3 is TGTGCCAGCTCGCCACAGGGGGAGAACACTGAAGCTTTCTTT.

The CDR3 protein is CASSPGLAGGIDQQYF. In DNA, the CDR3 is TGCGCCAGCAGCCCAGGACTAGCGGGGGGAATCGATCAGCAGTACTTC. This rearrangement joins TRBV4-1 to TRBJ2-7; TRBD2 aligns across 14 bases. The ends lost 4 bases at V and 8 bases at J; junction bases unmatched: 10. Germline V gene lookup returns CDR1 MGHRA and CDR2 YSYEKL. This CDR3 spans 16 amino acids.

J is TRBJ2-7 and V is TRBV25-1, with D maybe TRBD2 (6 bases). CDR1 and CDR2 from the germline V gene are MGHDK and SYGVNS. The CDR3 extends over 15 amino acids. V lost 4 bases and J lost 3, with 16 bases in between. CDR3 sequence (DNA): TGTGCCAGCAGTGGCTTGAGCGGGTCGATCTACGAGCAGTACTTC. Amino acid sequence: CASSGLSGSIYEQYF.

This chain uses TRBV4-1 with TRBJ2-5, with unresolved D. In germline, CDR1 is MGHRA, CDR2 YSYEKL. V was cut by 2 bases and J by 5 bases, with 9 bases left in between. This CDR3 is 13 amino acids long. CDR3 nucleotide sequence: TGCGCCAGCAGCCAACCCGCCGAGGAGACCCAGTACTTC. This gives the protein CASSQPAEETQYF.

V usage is TRBV25-1 and J usage is TRBJ2-1; D ambiguous. The CDR3 is 11 residues long. Germline V gene lookup returns CDR1 MGHDK and CDR2 SYGVNS. The V and J ends lost 6 bases and 3 bases respectively, with 3 bases between them. The CDR3, as DNA: TGTGCCAGCAGAGTCTACAATGAGCAGTTCTTC. Translation gives CASRVYNEQFF.

J is TRBJ2-7 and V is TRBV29-1; D may be TRBD1 (6 bases). CDR1 and CDR2 (germline): SQVTM, ANQGSEA. Trimming took off 7 bases at V and 3 bases at J, with 13 bases between the two ends. This CDR3 spans 12 amino acids. CDR3 nucleotides: TGCAGCGCTAGGTGGGGGCTCTACGAGCAGTACTTC. Protein sequence: CSARWGLYEQYF.

This chain links TRBV9 with TRBJ1-3, with no clear D. This CDR3 is 15 amino acids long. With 3 bases removed from V and 2 bases from J, the gap between germline ends came to 12 bases. Looked up from germline, CDR1 is SGDLS and CDR2 is YYNGEE. The chain's CDR3 is CASSGPTIAGNTIYF. The CDR3 nucleotides are TGTGCCAGCAGCGGACCCACAATCGCTGGAAACACCATATATTTT. The full variable domain, rest sourced from reference TRBV9 and TRBJ1-3, is DSGVTQTPKHLITATGQRVTLRCSPRSGDLSVYWYQQSLDQGLQFLIQYYNGEERAKGNILERFSAQQFPDLHSELNLSSLELGDSALYFCASSGPTIAGNTIYFGEGSWLTVV.

This sequence joins TRBV7-2 and TRBJ2-7; 13 nucleotides agree with TRBD2. V lost 6 bases, J lost 4 bases, and 3 bases stayed unmatched. CDR3 length: 14 amino acids. Per germline, CDR1 SGHTA and CDR2 FQGNSA. The CDR3 nucleotides read TGTGCCAGCAGACTAGCGGGGGGGCAGTACGAGCAGTACTTC. Its translation: CASRLAGGQYEQYF.

The J gene is TRBJ2-4, the V gene TRBV28; a weak D match, TRBD1 (6 bases). Germline CDR1 reads MDHEN; CDR2 reads SYDVKM. Between the trimmed V and J ends, which lost 5 bases and 0 bases, there was a span of 17 bases. This CDR3 spans 17 amino acids. In nucleotides, the CDR3 is TGTGCCAGCAGTCGGGCGAACAGGGTCCGAGCCAAAAACATTCAGTACTTC. It is translated as CASSRANRVRAKNIQYF.

The V and J genes are TRBV18 and TRBJ2-2; D is unresolved. Trimming took 3 bases from V and 4 from J, leaving 18 bases between them. Germline-derived CDR1 and CDR2 are KGHSH and LQKENI. This CDR3 region has 17 residues. The CDR3 DNA sequence: TGTGCCAGCTCACCCCCAACGGCCTCGGCGAGCACCGGGGAGCTGTTTTTT. It encodes CASSPPTASASTGELFF.

The CDR3 region has the DNA TGTGCCAGCAGCTCGAACCGGGACGATGAGCAGTTCTTC. It translates to CASSSNRDDEQFF. This chain connects TRBV7-3 to TRBJ2-1; D is perhaps TRBD1 or TRBD2 (5 bases each). Trimming shortened V by 4 bases and J by 8 bases, and 12 bases separated the two germline ends. The length of the CDR3 is 13 residues. Per the germline V gene, CDR1 is SGHTA and CDR2 is FQGTGA.

This chain uses TRBV12-3 or TRBV12-4 with TRBJ2-3, with 11 bases aligning to TRBD2. V lost 4 bases and J lost 0; bases outside the gene matches: 0. The CDR3 loop spans 15 amino acids. The chain's CDR3 is CASSWTSGSTDTQYF. In DNA form, the CDR3 reads TGTGCCAGCAGTTGGACTAGCGGGAGCACAGATACGCAGTATTTT.